This is a list of T cell receptor beta chains from one sample in a study. TCRdb analysed the RT-PCR reads with MiXCR anew, one entry per CDR3 protein. The profile shows approximately 720,000 distinct CDR3 sequences, 13% to 15% of them singletons. Material for sequencing was memory CD4+ T cells from blood. These receptors were obtained from a female donor in good health, serving as a healthy control. Both conserved end residues are part of each CDR3. Fields, in order: J gene, V gene, D gene, clone size, CDR3 DNA, CDR3 protein. D genes are given only for firm matches. Clone sizes are given selectively: once, few, many, or a class where the clone is expanded.

TRBJ1-6,TRBV6-5,TRBD1,.,TGTGCCAGCAGCTTCTCCACCGACAGGGCGGATTCACCCCTCCACTTT,CASSFSTDRADSPLHF
TRBJ1-3,TRBV7-7,TRBD1,many,TGTGCCAGCAGCAGAGACAGGGGTGACACCATATATTTT,CASSRDRGDTIYF
TRBJ2-1,TRBV5-1,TRBD2,.,TGCGCCAGCAGCTTGGCCGGACTAGCGGGAGATCAGAGGAAGTTCTTC,CASSLAGLAGDQRKFF
TRBJ1-6,TRBV27,.,.,TGTGCCAGCAGTCCAGGGCCGCCCCGGGCTAATTCACCCCTCCACTTT,CASSPGPPRANSPLHF
TRBJ2-7,TRBV21-1,.,.,TGTGCCAGCAGCAAAAGACGGGAGGGGGACTACGAGCAGTACTTC,CASSKRREGDYEQYF
TRBJ2-1,TRBV7-3,.,many,TGTGCCAGCAGCGGCGGGAACTCCTACAATGAGCAGTTCTTC,CASSGGNSYNEQFF
TRBJ2-3,TRBV4-3,TRBD2,.,TGCGCCAGCAGCCAAGACCCACCACTAGCGGGAACAGATACGCAGTATTTT,CASSQDPPLAGTDTQYF
TRBJ2-7,TRBV28,TRBD1,.,TGTGCCAGCAGTTTAACGCAGGACAGGGGCGCCCCTTCCTACGAGCAGTACTTC,CASSLTQDRGAPSYEQYF
TRBJ2-1,TRBV20-1,TRBD1,few,TGCAGTGCTAGAGACCCCGAACAGGGGGCGGAGTACAATGAGCAGTTCTTC,CSARDPEQGAEYNEQFF
TRBJ2-3,TRBV7-2,.,few,TGTGCCAGCAGCTTATTTAGCGGATCCACAGATACGCAGTATTTT,CASSLFSGSTDTQYF
TRBJ1-4,TRBV4-1,.,few,TGCGCCAGCAGCCGAGGGCAGGCAGCCGGTGGGGAAAAACTGTTTTTT,CASSRGQAAGGEKLFF
TRBJ2-1,TRBV27,.,.,TGTGCCAGCAGTTTATTTACCCCTGGGACATTATCTTACAATGAGCAGTTCTTC,CASSLFTPGTLSYNEQFF
TRBJ2-5,TRBV6-6,.,.,TGTGCCATAAGGGGGGGATTGGGCGGAGAGACCCAGTACTTC,CAIRGGLGGETQYF
TRBJ2-5,TRBV30,.,.,TGTGCCTTCATATTCCGGGACCAAGAGACCCAGTACTTC,CAFIFRDQETQYF
TRBJ1-5,TRBV7-2,.,few,TGTGCCAGCAGCTTGGTTCGGAATAGCAATCAGCCCCAGCATTTT,CASSLVRNSNQPQHF
TRBJ2-7,TRBV20-1,.,few,TGCAGTGCTAGAGAGGGAATCCGCGAGCAGTACTTC,CSAREGIREQYF
TRBJ1-5,TRBV20-1,.,few,TGCAGTGTGGGTGGCGGGTTCCGGGGTGCTGCGCAGCCCCAGCATTTT,CSVGGGFRGAAQPQHF
TRBJ2-7,TRBV4-3,.,many,TGCGCCAGCAGCCACAAGCCGGAAGGGTACGAGCAGTACTTC,CASSHKPEGYEQYF
TRBJ2-5,TRBV6-2/TRBV6-3,TRBD2,.,TGTGCCAGCAGGGGACTAGCGGTACAAGAGACCCAGTACTTC,CASRGLAVQETQYF
TRBJ2-1,TRBV11-2,.,.,TGTGCCAGCAGCTTAGATCCCGGACAGCTATACAATGAGCAGTTCTTC,CASSLDPGQLYNEQFF
TRBJ1-5,TRBV12-3/TRBV12-4,.,.,TGTGCCAGCAGTCTGTCGGGGGGTATCGATCAGCCCCAGCATTTT,CASSLSGGIDQPQHF
TRBJ2-7,TRBV19,.,few,TGTGCCAGTAGTATAGGCCACTCCTACGAGCAGTACTTC,CASSIGHSYEQYF
TRBJ2-3,TRBV29-1,.,many,TGCAGCTCCATGGGTCCGAGGAGCACAGATACGCAGTATTTT,CSSMGPRSTDTQYF
TRBJ2-1,TRBV11-2,.,many,TGTGCCAGCAGCTTCTCGGACAGTCCCAATGAGCAGTTCTTC,CASSFSDSPNEQFF
TRBJ2-1,TRBV7-6,.,.,TGTGCCAGCAGCTTATCCTATAATCACAATGAGCAGTTCTTC,CASSLSYNHNEQFF
TRBJ1-2,TRBV4-1,.,few,TGCGCCAGCAGCCACAACAGCTATGGCTACACCTTC,CASSHNSYGYTF
TRBJ2-3,TRBV5-4,.,few,TGTGCCAGCAGCCGTCAAACAGGGAGCACAGATACGCAGTATTTT,CASSRQTGSTDTQYF
TRBJ2-6,TRBV6-6,.,few,TGTGCCAGCAGTTACTCCACCTTTTTAGGGGCGCCTGGGGCCAACGTCCTGACTTTC,CASSYSTFLGAPGANVLTF
TRBJ1-5,TRBV7-9,.,.,TGTGCCAGCAGCTCCACCGAGGCCCAGCATTTT,CASSSTEAQHF
TRBJ1-1,TRBV6-2/TRBV6-3,.,few,TGTGCCAGCAGTCCAGAGGGATTGAACACTGAAGCTTTCTTT,CASSPEGLNTEAFF
TRBJ1-4,TRBV15,.,.,TGTGCCACCAGCAGAGATCGCACAGGAAAAGAAAAACTGTTTTTT,CATSRDRTGKEKLFF
TRBJ1-3,TRBV6-5,TRBD1,.,TGTGCCAGCAGTTACTCAAGGACAGGAGCTGGAAACACCATATATTTT,CASSYSRTGAGNTIYF
TRBJ2-7,TRBV6-5,TRBD2,.,TGTGCCAGCAGTTCCCGGACTAGCGGGAGAATCGAGCAGTACTTC,CASSSRTSGRIEQYF